Below, 10 T cell receptor beta chains from the same sample are listed, as sequenced in a study of response to subunit inactivated influenza vaccine. TCRdb re-derived calls from the RT-PCR reads in MiXCR, one entry per CDR3 protein. The sample has over 750,000 distinct CDR3 sequences, 21% seen once. This material consisted of PBMCs from blood, taken 4 to 6 days after vaccination. These receptors were collected from a man in his forties or fifties who received an inactivated influenza vaccine.

This clonotype was picked up a small number of times. This rearrangement joins TRBV12-3 or TRBV12-4 to TRBJ1-5; 7 bases match TRBD1. The CDR3 consists of 14 residues. With 7 bases clipped from V and 4 bases from J, the junction kept 7 bases outside the gene matches. The DNA for the CDR3 is TGTGCCAGCAATACAGGGGAACAGAATCAGCCCCAGCATTTT. Protein sequence: CASNTGEQNQPQHF.

This chain uses TRBV6-2 or TRBV6-3 with TRBJ2-1, with D possibly matching TRBD2 (6 bases). CDR3 length: 19 amino acids. V gave up 6 bases and J gave up 3 bases, with 27 bases separating them. Germline assignment: CDR1 MNHEY and CDR2 SVGEGT. The CDR3: CASSPGTHWGEGSYNEQFF. The CDR3 region has the DNA TGTGCCAGCAGCCCTGGCACACACTGGGGGGAAGGGAGCTACAATGAGCAGTTCTTC.

The chain links TRBV3-1 to TRBJ2-5, with 7 bases identical to TRBD1. V lost 4 bases to trimming and J lost 5 bases; unmatched junction nucleotides: 19. This CDR3 is 18 amino acids long. Looked up from germline, CDR1 is LGHDT and CDR2 is YNNKEL (reference sequence). CDR3 sequence reads: CASSRRGGADHGQETQYF. The CDR3 nucleotides read TGTGCCAGCAGCCGGAGAGGGGGCGCTGACCATGGACAGGAGACCCAGTACTTC.

The chain combines TRBV24-1 with TRBJ2-3, with TRBD1 identical over 9 bases. V gave up 4 bases and J gave up 3 bases; unmatched junction bases: 7. CDR1 is KGHDR and CDR2 is SFDVKD in the germline V gene. The CDR3 covers 16 residues. This CDR3 reads CATSERTGGWTDTQYF. The CDR3 DNA is TGTGCCACCAGTGAACGAACAGGGGGCTGGACAGATACGCAGTATTTT.

The V gene is TRBV11-2, the J gene TRBJ2-1; maybe TRBD2 (5 bases). The CDR3 runs to 17 residues. Looked up from germline, CDR1 is SGHAT and CDR2 is FQNNGV. V was cut by 2 bases and J by 10 bases, with 24 bases left in between. CDR3 loop: CASSLMGAAGGVGEQFF. CDR3 nucleotides: TGTGCCAGCAGCTTAATGGGAGCGGCAGGTGGTGTCGGGGAGCAGTTCTTC.

This clonotype showed up just a few times. The rearrangement links TRBV5-1 to TRBJ2-3, with a tentative D call TRBD2 (5 bases). The CDR3 is 11 amino acids. V lost 5 bases to trimming and J lost 6 bases, with 7 bases between them. Germline V lookup: CDR1 SGHRS, CDR2 YFSETQ. The CDR3 here is CASRAADTQYF. CDR3 DNA: TGCGCCAGCAGAGCGGCGGATACGCAGTATTTT.

The rearrangement joins TRBV28 to TRBJ2-5, with a weak D call TRBD2 (6 bases). Germline loops: CDR1 MDHEN, CDR2 SYDVKM. The CDR3 extends over 15 amino acids. Deletions cut 10 bases from V and 4 bases from J, with 22 bases between. CDR3 protein: CATNGGGVGRETQYF. CDR3 DNA: TGTGCCACCAACGGAGGAGGGGTCGGTAGAGAGACCCAGTACTTC.

This clonotype showed up just a few times. This chain joins TRBV9 and TRBJ2-3; 10 positions agree with TRBD2. V shed 0 bases and J 1 base; nucleotides not matched to a gene: 5. The CDR3 covers 17 residues. Germline lookup yields CDR1 SGDLS and CDR2 YYNGEE. The CDR3 DNA is TGTGCCAGCAGCGTAGCTCCCGGGACTAGCGGCACAGATACGCAGTATTTT. It yields the protein CASSVAPGTSGTDTQYF.

This clonotype was counted many times. V gene TRBV12-3 or TRBV12-4 combines with J gene TRBJ2-7, with D perhaps matching TRBD2 (6 bases). This CDR3 is 14 amino acids long. Trimming left V 5 bases short and J 3 bases short, with 14 bases between. The DNA of the CDR3 is TGTGCCAGCAGTCCGGCCGGGACTCTCTACGAGCAGTACTTC. This encodes CASSPAGTLYEQYF.

The V call is TRBV4-3, the J call TRBJ2-5, with D perhaps matching TRBD2 (5 bases). The CDR3 loop spans 14 amino acids. Germline CDR1 is LGHNA and CDR2 is YSLEER. V lost 0 bases and J lost 5, with 10 bases in between. The CDR3 sequence: CASSQDQWRETQYF. Here the CDR3 DNA reads TGCGCCAGCAGCCAAGATCAGTGGAGGGAGACCCAGTACTTC.